The entry that follows covers one T cell receptor (beta chain) sequence. The data were obtained in a study of blood T cell repertoires in COVID-19. Per the authors' pipeline: Amplification of reference gene primers was used by the study to estimate nucleated cell counts. Only in-frame clones appear in the TCRdb table, and some are missing; sequencing was by immunoSEQ multiplex PCR. V and J calls and clone size are given by that table; D and trimming were obtained from the DNA. This table has around 250,000 clones, 80% to 85% appearing once. The clonotype was recovered from a man aged 50-59 years with active or convalescent COVID-19. Sequencing was performed on peripheral blood.

The CDR3 coding sequence is TGTGCCAGCAGTGGCGTTAATGAAAAACTGTTTTTT. This sequence encodes CASSGVNEKLFF. This chain links TRBV6-4 with TRBJ1-4; D not resolved. This CDR3 contains 12 residues. Germline V gene lookup returns CDR1 MRHNA and CDR2 SNTAGT. V was shortened by 4 bases and J by 4 bases, with 4 bases between the two germline ends.